The subject of this entry is one T cell receptor beta chain. What it binds is not known. The PCR employed 60 Vbeta primers together with 13 Jbeta primers. Clones were sequenced by immunoSEQ multiplex PCR, and TCRdb holds only the in-frame ones, with some missing. The data contain under 150,000 clones, around 77% of them singletons. This sample is part of a study of cytomegalovirus exposure and HLA in healthy donors. Broader study findings: As a later analysis showed, a missense DCLRE1C variant was linked to trimming of TCR beta V- and J-genes. Beyond CMV serostatus, there was no information to go on about immune exposure.

Trimming removed 4 bases from V and 5 bases from J; junction bases left unmatched: 5. CDR1 is SGHRS and CDR2 is YFSETQ in the germline V gene. This CDR3 is built from 14 residues. The TCR originated in a woman aged 30 to 39 in good health and CMV-seropositive. The J gene is TRBJ2-1, the V gene TRBV5-1; 8 bases are a match to TRBD2. The source material was PBMCs. The CDR3 here is CASSTGGNNNEQFF. The CDR3 coding sequence is TGCGCCAGCAGCACGGGGGGGAACAACAATGAGCAGTTCTTC.